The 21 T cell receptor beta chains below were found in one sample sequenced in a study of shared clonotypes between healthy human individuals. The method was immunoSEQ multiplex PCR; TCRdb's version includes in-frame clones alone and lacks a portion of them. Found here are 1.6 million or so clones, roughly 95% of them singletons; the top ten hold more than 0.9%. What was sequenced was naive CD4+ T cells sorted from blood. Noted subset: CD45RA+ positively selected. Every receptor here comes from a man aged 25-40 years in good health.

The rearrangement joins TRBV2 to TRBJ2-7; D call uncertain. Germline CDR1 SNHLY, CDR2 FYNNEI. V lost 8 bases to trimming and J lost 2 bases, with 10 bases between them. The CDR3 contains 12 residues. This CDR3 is CASRRIAYEQYF. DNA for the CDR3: TGTGCCAGCCGTCGAATTGCCTACGAGCAGTACTTC.

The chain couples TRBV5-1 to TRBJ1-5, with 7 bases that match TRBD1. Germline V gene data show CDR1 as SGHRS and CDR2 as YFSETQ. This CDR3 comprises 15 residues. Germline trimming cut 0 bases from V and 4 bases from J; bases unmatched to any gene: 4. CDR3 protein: CASSLAGQLNQPQHF. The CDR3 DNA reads TGCGCCAGCAGCTTGGCGGGACAGCTTAATCAGCCCCAGCATTTT. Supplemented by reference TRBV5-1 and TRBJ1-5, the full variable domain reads KAGVTQTPRYLIKTRGQQVTLSCSPISGHRSVSWYQQTPGQGLQFLFEYFSETQRNKGNFPGRFSGRQFSNSRSEMNVSTLELGDSALYLCASSLAGQLNQPQHFGDGTRLSIL.

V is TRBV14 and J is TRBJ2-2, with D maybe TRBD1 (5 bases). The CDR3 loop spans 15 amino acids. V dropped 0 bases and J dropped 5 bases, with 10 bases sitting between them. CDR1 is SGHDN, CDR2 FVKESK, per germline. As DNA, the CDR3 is TGTGCCAGCAGCCAAGAAATGGGGCGGACCGGGGAGCTGTTTTTT. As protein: CASSQEMGRTGELFF.

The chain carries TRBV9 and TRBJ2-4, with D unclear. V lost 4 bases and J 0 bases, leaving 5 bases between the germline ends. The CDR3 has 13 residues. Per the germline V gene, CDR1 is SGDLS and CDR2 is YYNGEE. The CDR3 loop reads CASSPQAKNIQYF. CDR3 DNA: TGTGCCAGCAGCCCTCAAGCCAAAAACATTCAGTACTTC.

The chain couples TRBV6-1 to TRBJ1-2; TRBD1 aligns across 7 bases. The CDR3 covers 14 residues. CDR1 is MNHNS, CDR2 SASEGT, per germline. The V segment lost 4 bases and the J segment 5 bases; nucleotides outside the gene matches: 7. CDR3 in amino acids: CASSGTGLRYGYTF. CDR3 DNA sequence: TGTGCCAGCAGTGGGACAGGCCTCAGGTATGGCTACACCTTC.

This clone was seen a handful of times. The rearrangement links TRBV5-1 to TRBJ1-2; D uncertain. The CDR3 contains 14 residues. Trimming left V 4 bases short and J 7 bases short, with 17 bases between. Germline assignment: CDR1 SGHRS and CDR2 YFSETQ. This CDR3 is CASSLEGRTTGYTF. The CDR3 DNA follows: TGCGCCAGCAGCCTCGAGGGCAGGACTACTGGCTACACCTTC. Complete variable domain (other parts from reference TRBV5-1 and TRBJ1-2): KAGVTQTPRYLIKTRGQQVTLSCSPISGHRSVSWYQQTPGQGLQFLFEYFSETQRNKGNFPGRFSGRQFSNSRSEMNVSTLELGDSALYLCASSLEGRTTGYTFGSGTRLTVV.

CDR3: CASSERRLANYGYTF. For the CDR3, the DNA is TGTGCCAGCAGTGAACGACGGTTAGCTAACTATGGCTACACCTTC. V gene TRBV2 combines with J gene TRBJ1-2; no firm D call. Germline V CDR1 and CDR2: SNHLY, FYNNEI. V was trimmed by 2 bases and J by 0 bases, leaving 10 bases between them. This CDR3 is 15 amino acids long.

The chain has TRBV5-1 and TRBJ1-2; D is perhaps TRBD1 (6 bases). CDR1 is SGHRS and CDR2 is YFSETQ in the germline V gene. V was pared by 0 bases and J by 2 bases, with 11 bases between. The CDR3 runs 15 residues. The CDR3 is CASSLEGDTNYGYTF. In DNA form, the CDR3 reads TGCGCCAGCAGCTTGGAGGGGGATACGAACTATGGCTACACCTTC. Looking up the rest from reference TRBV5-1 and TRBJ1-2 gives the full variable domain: KAGVTQTPRYLIKTRGQQVTLSCSPISGHRSVSWYQQTPGQGLQFLFEYFSETQRNKGNFPGRFSGRQFSNSRSEMNVSTLELGDSALYLCASSLEGDTNYGYTFGSGTRLTVV.

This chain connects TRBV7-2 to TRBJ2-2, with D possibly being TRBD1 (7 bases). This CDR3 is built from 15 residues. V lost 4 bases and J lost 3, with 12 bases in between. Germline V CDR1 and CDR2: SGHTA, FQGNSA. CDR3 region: CASSSFRGDTGELFF. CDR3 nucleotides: TGTGCCAGCAGCTCGTTCAGGGGGGACACCGGGGAGCTGTTTTTT.

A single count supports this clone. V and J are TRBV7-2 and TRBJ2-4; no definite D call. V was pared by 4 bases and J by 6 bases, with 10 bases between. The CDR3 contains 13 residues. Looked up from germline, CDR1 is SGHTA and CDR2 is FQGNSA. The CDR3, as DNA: TGTGCCAGCAGCTCCCTAGTGTCAAACATTCAGTACTTC. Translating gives CASSSLVSNIQYF.

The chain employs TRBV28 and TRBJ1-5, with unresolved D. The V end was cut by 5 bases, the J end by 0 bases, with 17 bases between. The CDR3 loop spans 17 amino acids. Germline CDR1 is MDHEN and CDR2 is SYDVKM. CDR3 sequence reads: CASSLGVGKYSNQPQHF. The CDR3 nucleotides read TGTGCCAGCAGTCTCGGTGTGGGGAAATATAGCAATCAGCCCCAGCATTTT.

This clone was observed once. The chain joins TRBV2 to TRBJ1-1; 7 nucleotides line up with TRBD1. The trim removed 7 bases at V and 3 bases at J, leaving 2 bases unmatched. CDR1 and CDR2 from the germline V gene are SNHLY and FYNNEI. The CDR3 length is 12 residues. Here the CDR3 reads CASNGQDTEAFF. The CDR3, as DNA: TGTGCCAGCAACGGACAGGACACTGAAGCTTTCTTT.

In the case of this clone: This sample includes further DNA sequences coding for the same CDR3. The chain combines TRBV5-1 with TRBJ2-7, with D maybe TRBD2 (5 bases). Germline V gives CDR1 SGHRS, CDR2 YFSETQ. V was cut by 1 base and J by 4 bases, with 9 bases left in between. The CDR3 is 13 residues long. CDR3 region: CASSLNSGYEQYF. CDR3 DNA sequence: TGCGCCAGCAGCTTGAACAGCGGTTACGAGCAGTACTTC.

Here the CDR3 DNA reads TGTGCCATCGCATTTCGTGGCAATGAGCAGTTCTTC. Translating it yields CAIAFRGNEQFF. The chain combines TRBV10-3 with TRBJ2-1; D gene uncertain. There are 12 residues in the CDR3. V was trimmed by 8 bases and J by 6 bases, leaving 11 bases between them. From germline, CDR1 is ENHRY and CDR2 SYGVKD.

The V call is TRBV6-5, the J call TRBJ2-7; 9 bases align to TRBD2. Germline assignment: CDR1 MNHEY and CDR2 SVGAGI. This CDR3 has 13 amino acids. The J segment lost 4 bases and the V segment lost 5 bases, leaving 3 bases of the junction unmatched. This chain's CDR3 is CASSGREGYEQYF. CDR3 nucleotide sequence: TGTGCCAGCAGTGGGCGGGAGGGTTACGAGCAGTACTTC.

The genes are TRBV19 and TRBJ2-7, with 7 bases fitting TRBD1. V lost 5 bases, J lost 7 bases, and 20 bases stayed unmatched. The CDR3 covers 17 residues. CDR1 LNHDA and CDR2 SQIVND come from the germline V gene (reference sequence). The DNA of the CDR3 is TGTGCCAGTAGTTTCGTCTTCTTCGGGACAGCGAGGCGAGAGCAGTACTTC. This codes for CASSFVFFGTARREQYF.

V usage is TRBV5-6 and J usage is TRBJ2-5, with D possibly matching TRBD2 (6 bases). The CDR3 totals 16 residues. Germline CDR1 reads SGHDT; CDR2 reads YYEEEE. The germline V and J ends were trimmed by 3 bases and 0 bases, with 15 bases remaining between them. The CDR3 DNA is TGTGCCAGCAGCTCTGTAGCGGAGCCGTACCAAGAGACCCAGTACTTC. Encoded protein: CASSSVAEPYQETQYF.

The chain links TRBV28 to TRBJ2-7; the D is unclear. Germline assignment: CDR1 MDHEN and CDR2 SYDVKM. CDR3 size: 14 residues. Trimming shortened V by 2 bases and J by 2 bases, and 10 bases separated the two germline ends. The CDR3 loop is CASSLAPRPYEQYF. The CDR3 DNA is TGTGCCAGCAGTTTAGCCCCTCGACCCTACGAGCAGTACTTC.

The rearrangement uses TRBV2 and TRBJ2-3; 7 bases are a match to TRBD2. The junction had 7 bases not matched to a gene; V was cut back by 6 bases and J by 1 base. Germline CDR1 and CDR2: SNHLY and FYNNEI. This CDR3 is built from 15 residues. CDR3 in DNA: TGTGCCAGCAGACAGCCCACTAGCGGCACAGATACGCAGTATTTT. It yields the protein CASRQPTSGTDTQYF.

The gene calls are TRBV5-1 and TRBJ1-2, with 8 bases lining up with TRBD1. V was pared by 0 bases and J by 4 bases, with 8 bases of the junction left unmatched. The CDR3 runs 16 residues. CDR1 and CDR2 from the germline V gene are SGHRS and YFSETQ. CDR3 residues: CASSLEGTGATYGYTF. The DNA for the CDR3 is TGCGCCAGCAGCTTGGAGGGGACAGGCGCTACCTATGGCTACACCTTC.

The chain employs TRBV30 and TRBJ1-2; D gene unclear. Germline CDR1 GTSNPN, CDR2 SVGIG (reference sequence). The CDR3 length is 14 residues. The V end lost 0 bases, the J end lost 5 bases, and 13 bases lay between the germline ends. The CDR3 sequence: CAWSVQRLAYGYTF. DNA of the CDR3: TGTGCCTGGAGTGTACAACGGTTGGCGTATGGCTACACCTTC. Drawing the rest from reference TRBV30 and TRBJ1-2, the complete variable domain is SQTIHQWPATLVQPVGSPLSLECTVEGTSNPNLYWYRQAAGRGLQLLFYSVGIGQISSEVPQNLSASRPQDRQFILSSKKLLLSDSGFYLCAWSVQRLAYGYTFGSGTRLTVV.